One TCR beta chain is described in this entry. Its antigen remains unidentified. In germline, CDR1 is LGHNA, CDR2 YNFKEQ. J lost 13 bases, V lost 1 base, and 7 bases had no gene match. The CDR3 extends over 15 amino acids. Attachment of unique molecular identifiers was made to individual cDNA molecules. TCRdb independently ran MiXCR on the 5' RACE reads; one entry per CDR3 protein. This table has some 71,000 distinct CDR3 sequences, 11% appearing once. The record originates from a study of early T cells in non-severe SARS-CoV-2 infection. Overall study results and limits: Clonotype matching in VDJdb favored anti-spike CD8 responses and did not capture private and CD4 specificities.

The clonotype comes from an adult who was a healthcare worker with PCR-confirmed SARS-CoV-2 infection or an uninfected control (not recorded which). The chain has TRBV4-2 and TRBJ2-4; 13 bases are a match to TRBD2. Source: whole blood, taken at baseline. Here the CDR3 reads CASSQVGTSGTAQYF. The DNA of the CDR3 is TGTGCCAGCAGCCAAGTAGGGACTAGCGGGACGGCACAGTACTTC.